The 4 T cell receptor beta chains below were found in one sample sequenced in a study of T cells after posttransplantation cyclophosphamide (dated by TCRdb to 2016 to 2017). The library was prepared using the immunoSEQ multiplex PCR assay. Sourced from immuneACCESS, this table was stored by TCRdb with only in-frame sequences that have V and J called. A share of the clones is absent; for the studies checked, an unresolved V gene accounts for under half, and the remainder has no known explanation. The sample contains 20,000 to 25,000 clones, 80% to 90% of them found a single time. About an eighth of the sample lies in the top ten. The sample's treatment or condition label, in plain terms: high-dose cyclophosphamide on days +3 and +4 as single-agent GVHD prophylaxis. PTCy patients received busulfan and fludarabine conditioning, a related or unrelated marrow graft, and cyclophosphamide on days +3 and +4.

The specimen was PBMCs, collected after allogeneic stem cell transplant with posttransplant cyclophosphamide. The source of these receptors is a female patient in her 30s who received an allogeneic stem cell transplant from an unrelated donor, was CMV-positive, and had no GVHD. Some T cells may derive from the graft donor when a transplant has been performed.

The chain combines TRBV6-6 with TRBJ2-4; TRBD2 aligns across 13 bases. The CDR3 consists of 16 residues. CDR1 MNHNY and CDR2 SVGAGI come from the germline V gene (reference sequence). J was trimmed by 3 bases and V by 8 bases; bases with no gene match: 7. The CDR3 spells CASRGTSGEVKNIQYF. The CDR3 region has the DNA TGTGCCAGCCGAGGGACTAGCGGGGAGGTCAAAAACATTCAGTACTTC.

In this sample, this clone turned up a few times. The chain recombines TRBV27 with TRBJ2-5; D remains unclear. The CDR3 is made up of 15 amino acids. V lost 4 bases and J 1 base, leaving 13 bases between the germline ends. Germline CDR1 reads MNHEY; CDR2 reads SMNVEV (reference sequence). DNA of the CDR3: TGTGCCAGCAGTTACAGATTAGTGTCCCAAGAGACCCAGTACTTC. Its protein product is CASSYRLVSQETQYF.

The CDR3 region has the DNA TGTGCCAGCAGCTTAGAACAGGGTGGAAAACTGTTTTTT. Protein product: CASSLEQGGKLFF. The rearrangement links TRBV7-2 to TRBJ1-4; D may be TRBD1 (6 bases). The V gene's germline CDR1 is SGHTA and CDR2 FQGNSA. V lost 1 base and J 10 bases, leaving 10 bases between the germline ends. The CDR3 covers 13 residues.

The chain recombines TRBV6-5 with TRBJ1-1; perhaps TRBD1 as D (6 bases). V lost 5 bases and J 1 base, leaving 14 bases between the germline ends. The CDR3 runs 15 residues. Germline CDR1 reads MNHEY; CDR2 reads SVGAGI. The CDR3 loop reads CASSAAGVENTEAFF. Written as DNA, the CDR3 is TGTGCCAGCAGTGCCGCAGGGGTGGAGAACACTGAAGCTTTCTTT.